This TCR beta chain was obtained from a study of blood T cell repertoires in COVID-19. Study at large: Donors in the United States, Italy and Spain gave samples during acute or convalescent COVID-19. Sample material is recorded as cDNA or gDNA derived from T cells, B-cell-depleted T cells, or PBMCs.

The germline gives CDR1 MNHNS, CDR2 SASEGT. The V gene lost 2 bases and the J gene lost 3 bases, with 17 bases spanning the gap. The CDR3 is 16 residues long. Per the authors' pipeline: Reference gene primer amplification gave estimated nucleated cell counts. Data came from immunoSEQ multiplex PCR; TCRdb stores just in-frame clones and leaves some out. That table supplies the V and J calls and clone size; D and trimming were determined from the DNA. The table includes about 220,000 clones, 80% to 90% detected once. This TCR was recovered from a woman younger than 30 in a cohort exposed to, infected with or recovered from COVID-19 (not recorded which). Sequencing was carried out using PBMCs or T cells enriched from blood (not recorded which). V and J are TRBV6-1 and TRBJ2-7, with D possibly being TRBD1 (6 bases). CDR3 sequence: CASSESKTGLSYEQYF. CDR3 bases: TGTGCCAGCAGTGAATCAAAAACAGGGCTCAGCTACGAGCAGTACTTC.